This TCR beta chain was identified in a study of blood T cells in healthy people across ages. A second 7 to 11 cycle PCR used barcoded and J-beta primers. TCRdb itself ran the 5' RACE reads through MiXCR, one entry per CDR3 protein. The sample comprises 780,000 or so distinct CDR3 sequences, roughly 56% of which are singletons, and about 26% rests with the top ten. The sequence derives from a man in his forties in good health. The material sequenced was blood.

The CDR3 protein is CASSAGTRTYNEQFF. The CDR3 coding sequence is TGTGCCAGCAGCGCCGGGACAAGAACCTACAATGAGCAGTTCTTC. The chain recombines TRBV11-3 with TRBJ2-1; tentative D call: TRBD1 (6 bases). V was clipped by 5 bases and J by 2 bases, with 13 bases between them. The CDR3 has 15 residues. Germline V lookup: CDR1 SGHNT, CDR2 YENEEA.